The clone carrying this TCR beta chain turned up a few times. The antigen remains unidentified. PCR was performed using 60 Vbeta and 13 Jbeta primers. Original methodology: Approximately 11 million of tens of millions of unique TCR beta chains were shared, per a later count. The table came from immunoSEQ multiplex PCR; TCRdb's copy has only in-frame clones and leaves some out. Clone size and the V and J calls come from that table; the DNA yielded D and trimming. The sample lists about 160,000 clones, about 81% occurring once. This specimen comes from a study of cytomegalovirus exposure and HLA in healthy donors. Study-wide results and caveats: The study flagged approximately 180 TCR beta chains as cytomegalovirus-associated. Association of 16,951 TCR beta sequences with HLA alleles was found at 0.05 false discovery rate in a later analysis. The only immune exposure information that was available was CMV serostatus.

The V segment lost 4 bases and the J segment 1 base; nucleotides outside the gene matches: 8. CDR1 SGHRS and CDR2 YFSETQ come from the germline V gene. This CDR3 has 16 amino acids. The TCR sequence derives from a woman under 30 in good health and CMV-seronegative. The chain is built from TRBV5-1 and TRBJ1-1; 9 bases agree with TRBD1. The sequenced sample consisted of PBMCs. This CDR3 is CASSPRTGVWNTEAFF. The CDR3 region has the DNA TGCGCCAGCAGCCCTAGGACAGGGGTTTGGAACACTGAAGCTTTCTTT.